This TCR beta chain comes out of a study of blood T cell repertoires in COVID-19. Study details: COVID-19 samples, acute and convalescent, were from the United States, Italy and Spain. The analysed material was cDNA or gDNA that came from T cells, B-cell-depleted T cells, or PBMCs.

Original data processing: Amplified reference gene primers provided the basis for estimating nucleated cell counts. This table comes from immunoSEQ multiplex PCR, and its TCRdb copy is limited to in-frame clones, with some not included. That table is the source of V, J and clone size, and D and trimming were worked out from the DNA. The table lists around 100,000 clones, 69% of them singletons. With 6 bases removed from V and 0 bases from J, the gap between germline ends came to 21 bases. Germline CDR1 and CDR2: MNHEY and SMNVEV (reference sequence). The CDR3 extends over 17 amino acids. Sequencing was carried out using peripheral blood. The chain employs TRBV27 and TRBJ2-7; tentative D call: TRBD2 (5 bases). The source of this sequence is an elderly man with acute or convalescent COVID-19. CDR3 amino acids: CASRRTSGSSYSYEQYF. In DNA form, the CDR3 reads TGTGCCAGCAGGCGGACCTCCGGGTCTAGCTACTCCTACGAGCAGTACTTC.